This T cell receptor (beta chain) was profiled in a study of CD8 T cells in Susac syndrome. Trimming took 7 bases from V and 0 from J, leaving 16 bases between them. In germline, CDR1 is MDHEN, CDR2 SYDVKM. The length of the CDR3 is 16 residues. The RNA input was about 0.5 to 1 ug, and it was reverse transcribed with random hexamers. An immunoSEQ multiplex PCR generated amplified TCR beta CDR3 products spanning 54 Vbeta and 13 Jbeta. One entry per CDR3 protein results from TCRdb running MiXCR on the immunoSEQ multiplex PCR reads. The repertoire holds fewer than 80,000 distinct CDR3 sequences, with roughly 94% as singletons.

The chain carries TRBV28 and TRBJ1-5, with D perhaps TRBD1 (5 bases). Sequencing was carried out using CD8+ T cells from PBMCs. This TCR was sampled from a human donor in good health. The CDR3 DNA follows: TGTGCCAGCACCAACTGGGGGGGAATTAGCAATCAGCCCCAGCATTTT. Protein product: CASTNWGGISNQPQHF. The entire variable domain, with the rest obtained from reference TRBV28 and TRBJ1-5, is as follows: DVKVTQSSRYLVKRTGEKVFLECVQDMDHENMFWYRQDPGLGLRLIYFSYDVKMKEKGDIPEGYSVSREKKERFSLILESASTNQTSMYLCASTNWGGISNQPQHFGDGTRLSIL.